The 8 T cell receptor beta chains below all came from one sample that was sequenced in a study of beta chain features in type 1 diabetes. The isolated RNA, all of it, was reverse transcribed, so expressed TCRB transcripts were what got sequenced. Assay: immunoSEQ multiplex PCR; the TCRdb copy retains only in-frame clones and omits some. The repertoire holds over 350,000 clones, with around 15% as singletons. Sequencing was done on a sample of naive CD4+ T cells from blood. The source is a woman aged 18-30 years in good health.

This clone is a singleton in its sample. V usage is TRBV19 and J usage is TRBJ1-5, with no clear D. Trimming shortened V by 6 bases and J by 4 bases, and 7 bases separated the two germline ends. Germline V gene sequence: CDR1 LNHDA, CDR2 SQIVND (reference sequence). This CDR3 has 12 residues. The CDR3 bases are TGTGCCAGTAGCATCAGGAATCAGCCCCAGCATTTT. The encoded protein is CASSIRNQPQHF.

The V call is TRBV29-1, the J call TRBJ2-6; no clear D. The V gene lost 4 bases and the J gene lost 6 bases, with 7 bases spanning the gap. The germline V gene encodes CDR1 SQVTM and CDR2 ANQGSEA. The CDR3 is made up of 12 amino acids. The CDR3 sequence: CSVVELANVLTF. As DNA, the CDR3 is TGCAGCGTTGTTGAGTTGGCCAACGTCCTGACTTTC.

This clone came up a few times. The chain combines TRBV30 with TRBJ2-1, with 7 positions matching TRBD2. Losses at the gene ends were 3 bases for V and 0 bases for J; bases not matched to a gene: 8. Germline V gives CDR1 GTSNPN, CDR2 SVGIG (reference sequence). The CDR3 contains 16 residues. CDR3 sequence reads: CAWSSLAGSSYNEQFF. Here the CDR3 DNA reads TGTGCCTGGAGCTCTTTAGCGGGTAGCTCCTACAATGAGCAGTTCTTC.

The CDR3 DNA follows: TGCAGCGTCAAAAGCGGGAATAGCAATCAGCCCCAGCATTTT. Encoded protein: CSVKSGNSNQPQHF. The J gene is TRBJ1-5, the V gene TRBV29-1; D gene ambiguous. This CDR3 contains 14 residues. Germline V gives CDR1 SQVTM, CDR2 ANQGSEA. The V and J ends lost 6 bases and 0 bases respectively, with 12 bases between them. Full variable domain (missing parts from reference TRBV29-1 and TRBJ1-5): SAVISQKPSRDICQRGTSLTIQCQVDSQVTMMFWYRQQPGQSLTLIATANQGSEATYESGFVIDKFPISRPNLTFSTLTVSNMSPEDSSIYLCSVKSGNSNQPQHFGDGTRLSIL.

In this sample, this clone turned up a few times. The rearrangement joins TRBV25-1 to TRBJ2-5; TRBD2 aligns across 9 bases. This CDR3 spans 18 amino acids. The ends lost 0 bases at V and 2 bases at J; junction bases unmatched: 10. In germline, CDR1 is MGHDK, CDR2 SYGVNS. The CDR3: CASSEYILAGTGQETQYF. The DNA of the CDR3 is TGTGCCAGCAGTGAATACATACTAGCGGGTACGGGTCAAGAGACCCAGTACTTC.

The J gene is TRBJ1-2, the V gene TRBV7-9; D is unclear. The CDR3 runs to 13 residues. From germline, CDR1 is SEHNR and CDR2 FQNEAQ (reference sequence). V was cut by 3 bases and J by 3 bases, with 8 bases left in between. CDR3 sequence: CASSFYSHYGYTF. The DNA of the CDR3 is TGTGCCAGCAGCTTTTACAGCCACTATGGCTACACCTTC.

This chain connects TRBV7-2 to TRBJ1-2, with 9 bases matching TRBD1. In germline, CDR1 is SGHTA, CDR2 FQGNSA. J gave up 0 bases and V 5 bases, and 4 bases lay outside the gene matches. The CDR3 length is 15 residues. The CDR3 loop is CASSIRTGANYGYTF. CDR3 bases: TGTGCCAGCAGCATTAGGACAGGGGCTAACTATGGCTACACCTTC.

V is TRBV30 and J is TRBJ2-7; TRBD1 matches at 9 bases. Per the germline V gene, CDR1 is GTSNPN and CDR2 is SVGIG (reference sequence). The V and J ends lost 3 bases and 5 bases, in that order; junction bases with no gene match: 11. This CDR3 is 15 amino acids long. The CDR3 reads CAWRGGQGLDNEQYF. The CDR3 bases are TGTGCCTGGAGGGGGGGACAGGGTTTGGACAACGAGCAGTACTTC.